This record looks at one T cell receptor beta chain sequence and its context. This sample stems from a study of blood T cell repertoires in COVID-19. As for the study in general: The United States, Italy and Spain supplied acute and convalescent COVID-19 samples. Nucleic acid was either cDNA or gDNA, and it came from T cells, B-cell-depleted T cells, or PBMCs.

Here immunoSEQ multiplex PCR was the method, and the copy in TCRdb shows in-frame clones only, minus some. The sample carries 300,000 to 350,000 clones, roughly 90% recorded once. The Seattle site enrolled patients during active infection and followed them longitudinally. With 6 bases clipped from V and 4 bases from J, the junction kept 9 bases outside the gene matches. The CDR3 is 15 amino acids. Germline V gives CDR1 MNHEY, CDR2 SVGAGI. Sequencing used peripheral blood. This sequence was found in a woman aged 30 to 39 with COVID-19, enrolled during active disease. The V call is TRBV6-5, the J call TRBJ2-1; 7 bases fit TRBD1. This CDR3 is CASSSFGTAYNEQFF. The CDR3 DNA sequence: TGTGCCAGCAGCTCATTTGGGACAGCATACAATGAGCAGTTCTTC.